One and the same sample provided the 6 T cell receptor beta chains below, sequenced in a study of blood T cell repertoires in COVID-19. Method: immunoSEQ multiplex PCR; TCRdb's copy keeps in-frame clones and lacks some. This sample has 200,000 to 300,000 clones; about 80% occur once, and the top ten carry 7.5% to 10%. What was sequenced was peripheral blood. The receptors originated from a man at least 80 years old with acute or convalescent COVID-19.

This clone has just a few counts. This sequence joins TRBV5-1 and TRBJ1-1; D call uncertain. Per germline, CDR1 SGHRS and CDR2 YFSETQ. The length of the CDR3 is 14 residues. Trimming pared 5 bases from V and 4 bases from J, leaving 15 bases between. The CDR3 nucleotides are TGCGCCAGCAGGAGGGAGCAGCGGGGCACTGAAGCTTTCTTT. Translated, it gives CASRREQRGTEAFF. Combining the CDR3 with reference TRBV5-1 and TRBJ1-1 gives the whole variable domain KAGVTQTPRYLIKTRGQQVTLSCSPISGHRSVSWYQQTPGQGLQFLFEYFSETQRNKGNFPGRFSGRQFSNSRSEMNVSTLELGDSALYLCASRREQRGTEAFFGQGTRLTVV.

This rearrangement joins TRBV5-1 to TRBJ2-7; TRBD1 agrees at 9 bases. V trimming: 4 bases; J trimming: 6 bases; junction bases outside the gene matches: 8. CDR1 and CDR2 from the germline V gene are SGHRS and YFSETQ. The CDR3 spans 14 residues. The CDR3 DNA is TGCGCCAGCAGCCGTCAGGGACAGGGAGGCGAGCAGTACTTC. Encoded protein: CASSRQGQGGEQYF. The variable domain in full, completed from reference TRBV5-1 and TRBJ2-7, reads KAGVTQTPRYLIKTRGQQVTLSCSPISGHRSVSWYQQTPGQGLQFLFEYFSETQRNKGNFPGRFSGRQFSNSRSEMNVSTLELGDSALYLCASSRQGQGGEQYFGPGTRLTVT.

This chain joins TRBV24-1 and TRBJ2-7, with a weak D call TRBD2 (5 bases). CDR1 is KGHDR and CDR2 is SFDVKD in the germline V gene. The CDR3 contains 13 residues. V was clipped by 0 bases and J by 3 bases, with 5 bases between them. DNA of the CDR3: TGTGCCACCAGTGATTTGCGGGGCTACGAGCAGTACTTC. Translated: CATSDLRGYEQYF.

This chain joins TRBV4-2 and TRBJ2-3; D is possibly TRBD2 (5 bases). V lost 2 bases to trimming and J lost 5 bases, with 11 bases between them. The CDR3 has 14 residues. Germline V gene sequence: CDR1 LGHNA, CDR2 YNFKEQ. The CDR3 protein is CASSQLLREDTQYF. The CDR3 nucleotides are TGTGCCAGCAGCCAACTATTGAGGGAAGATACGCAGTATTTT.

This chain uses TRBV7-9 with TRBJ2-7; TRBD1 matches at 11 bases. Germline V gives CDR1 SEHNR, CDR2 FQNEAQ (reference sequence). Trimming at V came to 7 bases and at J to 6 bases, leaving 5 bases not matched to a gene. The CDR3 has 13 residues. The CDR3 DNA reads TGTGCCAGCATGATGGGGACAGGGGGCGAGCAGTACTTC. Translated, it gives CASMMGTGGEQYF.

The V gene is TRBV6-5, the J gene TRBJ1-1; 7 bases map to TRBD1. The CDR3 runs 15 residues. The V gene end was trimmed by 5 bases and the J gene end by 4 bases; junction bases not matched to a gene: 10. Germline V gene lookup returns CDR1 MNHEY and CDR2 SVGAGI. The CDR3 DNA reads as TGTGCCAGCAGTACTTCTCACAGGGGAGGCACTGAAGCTTTCTTT. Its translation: CASSTSHRGGTEAFF.